Listed below are T cell receptor beta chains from one sample, sequenced in a study of stem cell transplantation in POMP-related autoinflammatory disease. The assay was immunoSEQ multiplex PCR, and TCRdb's table has in-frame clones only and misses some. The repertoire holds some 29,000 clones, 70% to 90% seen once, with over 0.65% in the top ten. The sample consisted of CD4+ T cells from PBMCs, taken before stem cell transplantation. Source of these receptors: a human donor with POMP-related autoinflammation and immune dysregulation (PRAID). CDR3s include the opening cysteine and the closing phenylalanine or tryptophan. A D gene is named only where the DNA matches it firmly. Some rows mark clone size as missing; the rest say once, few, many or name a class of expanded clone.

abundance: NA; d_gene: TRBD1; j_gene: TRBJ1-4; v_gene: TRBV28; CDR3aa: CASRRTGEEKLFF; CDR3nt: TGTGCCAGCAGGAGGACAGGGGAGGAAAAACTGTTTTTT
abundance: NA; d_gene: NA; j_gene: TRBJ1-1; v_gene: TRBV7-9; CDR3aa: CASSLGRYTEAFF; CDR3nt: TGTGCCAGCAGCTTAGGAAGGTACACTGAAGCTTTCTTT
abundance: NA; d_gene: NA; j_gene: TRBJ2-5; v_gene: TRBV6-5; CDR3aa: CASSYGKGETQYF; CDR3nt: TGTGCCAGCAGTTACGGGAAAGGGGAGACCCAGTACTTC
abundance: NA; d_gene: NA; j_gene: TRBJ2-1; v_gene: TRBV10-3; CDR3aa: CAISAPGLESSYNEQFF; CDR3nt: TGTGCCATCAGTGCCCCGGGACTGGAGAGCTCCTACAATGAGCAGTTCTTC
abundance: once; d_gene: TRBD1; j_gene: TRBJ2-5; v_gene: TRBV28; CDR3aa: CASRSPGGQQETQYF; CDR3nt: TGTGCCAGCAGGTCCCCAGGGGGACAGCAAGAGACCCAGTACTTC
abundance: NA; d_gene: TRBD2; j_gene: TRBJ2-3; v_gene: TRBV29-1; CDR3aa: CSVLAGGTDTQYF; CDR3nt: TGCAGCGTTCTAGCGGGGGGCACAGATACGCAGTATTTT
abundance: NA; d_gene: TRBD2; j_gene: TRBJ2-5; v_gene: TRBV27; CDR3aa: CASSGGLASIETQYF; CDR3nt: TGTGCCAGCAGCGGGGGACTAGCGAGCATTGAGACCCAGTACTTC
abundance: NA; d_gene: TRBD2; j_gene: TRBJ2-3; v_gene: TRBV5-4; CDR3aa: CASSLRTSVTDTQYF; CDR3nt: TGTGCCAGCAGCTTGCGGACTAGCGTGACAGATACGCAGTATTTT
abundance: once; d_gene: NA; j_gene: TRBJ1-2; v_gene: TRBV20-1; CDR3aa: CSASRQYGYTF; CDR3nt: TGCAGTGCTAGTAGGCAATACGGCTACACCTTC
abundance: NA; d_gene: NA; j_gene: TRBJ1-1; v_gene: TRBV18; CDR3aa: CASSPRRVPEAFF; CDR3nt: TGTGCCAGCTCACCCCGACGGGTCCCTGAAGCTTTCTTT
abundance: NA; d_gene: NA; j_gene: TRBJ1-5; v_gene: TRBV5-5; CDR3aa: CASSSAPGDFNQPQHF; CDR3nt: TGTGCCAGCAGCTCTGCGCCAGGGGATTTCAATCAGCCCCAGCATTTT
abundance: NA; d_gene: TRBD2; j_gene: TRBJ2-3; v_gene: TRBV2; CDR3aa: CASGARGTTDTQYF; CDR3nt: TGTGCCAGCGGCGCGCGGGGGACCACAGATACGCAGTATTTT
abundance: NA; d_gene: NA; j_gene: TRBJ2-7; v_gene: TRBV5-1; CDR3aa: CASSLGERDSQRF; CDR3nt: TGCGCCAGCAGCTTGGGAGAGAGAGATTCTCAGCGCTTC
abundance: NA; d_gene: TRBD1; j_gene: TRBJ2-1; v_gene: TRBV2; CDR3aa: CASTIQGAYNEQFF; CDR3nt: TGTGCCAGCACGATTCAGGGGGCCTACAATGAGCAGTTCTTC
abundance: NA; d_gene: NA; j_gene: TRBJ2-7; v_gene: TRBV7-9; CDR3aa: CASSMGPDEQYF; CDR3nt: TGTGCCAGCAGCATGGGACCGGACGAGCAGTACTTC
abundance: NA; d_gene: NA; j_gene: TRBJ2-3; v_gene: TRBV2; CDR3aa: CASSDQYDTQYF; CDR3nt: TGTGCCAGCAGTGACCAGTACGATACGCAGTATTTT
abundance: NA; d_gene: NA; j_gene: TRBJ2-5; v_gene: TRBV5-4; CDR3aa: CASSLNSGLETQYF; CDR3nt: TGTGCCAGCAGCTTGAATTCAGGGTTGGAGACCCAGTACTTC
abundance: NA; d_gene: NA; j_gene: TRBJ1-5; v_gene: TRBV15; CDR3aa: CATTPLGGSNQPQHF; CDR3nt: TGTGCCACCACCCCCTTGGGGGGCAGCAATCAGCCCCAGCATTTT
abundance: NA; d_gene: TRBD2; j_gene: TRBJ2-1; v_gene: TRBV28; CDR3aa: CASSLGTRGVGQFF; CDR3nt: TGTGCCAGCAGTCTCGGGACTAGAGGGGTAGGGCAGTTCTTC
abundance: NA; d_gene: NA; j_gene: TRBJ2-6; v_gene: TRBV5-1; CDR3aa: CASSLVGISGANVLTF; CDR3nt: TGCGCCAGCAGCTTGGTGGGGATCTCTGGGGCCAACGTCCTGACTTTC
abundance: NA; d_gene: NA; j_gene: TRBJ2-1; v_gene: TRBV9; CDR3aa: CASSVDVSWGDEQFF; CDR3nt: TGTGCCAGCAGCGTAGACGTATCGTGGGGAGACGAGCAGTTCTTC
abundance: NA; d_gene: NA; j_gene: TRBJ2-5; v_gene: TRBV29-1; CDR3aa: CSVVDAFQETQYF; CDR3nt: TGCAGCGTTGTCGACGCTTTCCAAGAGACCCAGTACTTC
abundance: NA; d_gene: TRBD1; j_gene: TRBJ2-7; v_gene: TRBV4-2; CDR3aa: CASSQGDRGLYEQYF; CDR3nt: TGTGCCAGCAGCCAAGGGGACAGGGGTTTGTACGAGCAGTACTTC
abundance: NA; d_gene: NA; j_gene: TRBJ1-2; v_gene: TRBV10-3; CDR3aa: CAISGRDGHYGYTF; CDR3nt: TGTGCCATCAGCGGCCGGGACGGCCACTATGGCTACACCTTC
abundance: NA; d_gene: TRBD1; j_gene: TRBJ2-3; v_gene: TRBV2; CDR3aa: CASSVGQGPDTQYF; CDR3nt: TGTGCCAGCAGTGTGGGACAGGGGCCAGATACGCAGTATTTT
abundance: NA; d_gene: TRBD1; j_gene: TRBJ2-6; v_gene: TRBV19; CDR3aa: CASSIRGQVNPVANVLTF; CDR3nt: TGTGCCAGTAGTATCCGCGGACAGGTAAACCCAGTGGCCAACGTCCTGACTTTC
abundance: NA; d_gene: NA; j_gene: TRBJ2-6; v_gene: TRBV5-4; CDR3aa: CASSLYSGANVLTF; CDR3nt: TGTGCCAGCAGCTTGTACTCTGGGGCCAACGTCCTGACTTTC
abundance: NA; d_gene: TRBD1; j_gene: TRBJ1-1; v_gene: TRBV5-1; CDR3aa: CASSPQGELDTEAFF; CDR3nt: TGCGCCAGCAGCCCCCAGGGGGAATTGGACACTGAAGCTTTCTTT
abundance: NA; d_gene: NA; j_gene: TRBJ2-1; v_gene: TRBV7-7; CDR3aa: CASSFPPRRWRTAYNEQFF; CDR3nt: TGTGCCAGCAGCTTCCCGCCTCGCAGGTGGAGGACCGCTTACAATGAGCAGTTCTTC
abundance: NA; d_gene: NA; j_gene: TRBJ2-7; v_gene: TRBV2; CDR3aa: CASRGPRGFSYEQYF; CDR3nt: TGTGCCAGCAGAGGCCCCCGGGGATTTTCCTACGAGCAGTACTTC
abundance: NA; d_gene: NA; j_gene: TRBJ1-6; v_gene: TRBV30; CDR3aa: CAWSVSLLDSPLHF; CDR3nt: TGTGCCTGGAGTGTGTCCCTTCTGGATTCACCCCTCCACTTT
abundance: NA; d_gene: NA; j_gene: TRBJ2-7; v_gene: TRBV18; CDR3aa: CASSPGAIYEQYF; CDR3nt: TGTGCCAGCTCACCGGGCGCGATTTACGAGCAGTACTTC
abundance: once; d_gene: NA; j_gene: TRBJ2-6; v_gene: TRBV7-9; CDR3aa: CASSPWGTAFSGANVLTF; CDR3nt: TGTGCCAGTAGCCCGTGGGGGACTGCCTTCTCTGGGGCCAACGTCCTGACTTTC
abundance: NA; d_gene: NA; j_gene: TRBJ2-1; v_gene: TRBV1; CDR3aa: CTSTPSGPYNEQFF; CDR3nt: TGCACCAGTACCCCCAGCGGTCCTTACAATGAGCAGTTCTTC
abundance: NA; d_gene: NA; j_gene: TRBJ2-7; v_gene: TRBV2; CDR3aa: CASSVYEQYF; CDR3nt: TGTGCCAGCAGTGTCTACGAGCAGTACTTC
abundance: few; d_gene: NA; j_gene: TRBJ1-6; v_gene: TRBV10-1; CDR3aa: CASSESRVSPLHF; CDR3nt: TGCGCCAGCAGTGAGTCACGAGTCTCACCCCTCCACTTT
abundance: NA; d_gene: NA; j_gene: TRBJ2-6; v_gene: TRBV5-1; CDR3aa: CASSPGSGANVLTF; CDR3nt: TGCGCCAGCAGCCCGGGCTCTGGGGCCAACGTCCTGACTTTC
abundance: once; d_gene: NA; j_gene: TRBJ1-3; v_gene: TRBV12-5; CDR3aa: CASGLGGAGNTIYF; CDR3nt: TGTGCTAGTGGTTTGGGGGGAGCTGGAAACACCATATATTTT
abundance: NA; d_gene: TRBD2; j_gene: TRBJ2-1; v_gene: TRBV11-2; CDR3aa: CASSFTSGEGNEQFF; CDR3nt: TGTGCCAGCAGCTTTACCAGCGGGGAAGGCAATGAGCAGTTCTTC
abundance: NA; d_gene: NA; j_gene: TRBJ2-7; v_gene: TRBV5-1; CDR3aa: CASSRNPMSSYEQYF; CDR3nt: TGCGCCAGCAGCCGTAACCCGATGAGCTCCTACGAGCAGTACTTC
abundance: NA; d_gene: NA; j_gene: TRBJ1-1; v_gene: TRBV11-2; CDR3aa: CASSFEIWGSTEAFF; CDR3nt: TGTGCCAGCAGCTTTGAGATTTGGGGGAGCACTGAAGCTTTCTTT
abundance: NA; d_gene: NA; j_gene: TRBJ1-1; v_gene: TRBV2; CDR3aa: CASRGALTEAFF; CDR3nt: TGTGCCAGCAGGGGAGCATTAACTGAAGCTTTCTTT
abundance: NA; d_gene: NA; j_gene: TRBJ1-2; v_gene: TRBV9; CDR3aa: CASSVAGHENYGYTF; CDR3nt: TGTGCCAGCAGCGTAGCAGGGCACGAGAACTATGGCTACACCTTC
abundance: NA; d_gene: NA; j_gene: TRBJ2-7; v_gene: TRBV5-1; CDR3aa: CASSSDEDSRYF; CDR3nt: TGCGCCAGCAGCTCGGATGAGGACTCGCGGTACTTC
abundance: NA; d_gene: NA; j_gene: TRBJ2-1; v_gene: TRBV18; CDR3aa: CASSQGSSSYNEQFF; CDR3nt: TGTGCCAGCTCACAGGGGTCGAGCTCCTACAATGAGCAGTTCTTC
abundance: NA; d_gene: TRBD1; j_gene: TRBJ1-2; v_gene: TRBV5-1; CDR3aa: CASSSDRARGGYTF; CDR3nt: TGCGCCAGCAGCTCCGACAGGGCCCGGGGAGGCTACACCTTC
abundance: NA; d_gene: NA; j_gene: TRBJ2-3; v_gene: TRBV5-1; CDR3aa: CATAGVAPTDTQYF; CDR3nt: TGCGCCACCGCCGGGGTAGCCCCCACAGATACGCAGTATTTT
abundance: NA; d_gene: TRBD2; j_gene: TRBJ2-1; v_gene: TRBV5-1; CDR3aa: CASSLALAGAYNEQFF; CDR3nt: TGCGCCAGCAGCTTAGCCCTAGCGGGGGCCTACAATGAGCAGTTCTTC
abundance: once; d_gene: TRBD2; j_gene: TRBJ2-7; v_gene: TRBV7-2; CDR3aa: CASSSSGAYEQYF; CDR3nt: TGTGCCAGCAGCTCTAGCGGGGCTTACGAGCAGTACTTC
abundance: NA; d_gene: TRBD1; j_gene: TRBJ1-4; v_gene: TRBV5-5; CDR3aa: CASSPWGTGNEKLFF; CDR3nt: TGTGCCAGCAGCCCCTGGGGGACAGGGAATGAAAAACTGTTTTTT
abundance: NA; d_gene: NA; j_gene: TRBJ1-2; v_gene: TRBV5-1; CDR3aa: CASSLGDGRYGYTF; CDR3nt: TGCGCCAGCAGCTTGGGAGACGGAAGATATGGCTACACCTTC
abundance: once; d_gene: TRBD2; j_gene: TRBJ2-1; v_gene: TRBV9; CDR3aa: CASSTHRKLERGPLNEQFF; CDR3nt: TGTGCCAGCAGCACCCACAGGAAACTAGAGCGGGGGCCTCTAAATGAGCAGTTCTTC
abundance: NA; d_gene: NA; j_gene: TRBJ2-7; v_gene: TRBV11-2; CDR3aa: CASTAGRTSYEQYF; CDR3nt: TGTGCCAGCACCGCGGGGAGGACGTCCTACGAGCAGTACTTC
abundance: NA; d_gene: NA; j_gene: TRBJ1-4; v_gene: TRBV4-1; CDR3aa: CASSQGGAENEKLFF; CDR3nt: TGCGCCAGCAGCCAAGGGGGGGCGGAAAATGAAAAACTGTTTTTT
abundance: NA; d_gene: NA; j_gene: TRBJ2-3; v_gene: TRBV18; CDR3aa: CASSLSTSTDTQYF; CDR3nt: TGTGCCAGTTCTCTCTCGACGAGCACAGATACGCAGTATTTT
abundance: NA; d_gene: TRBD1; j_gene: TRBJ1-2; v_gene: TRBV6-1; CDR3aa: CASTLDRGRYGYTF; CDR3nt: TGTGCCAGCACCCTAGACAGGGGCCGCTATGGCTACACCTTC
abundance: NA; d_gene: TRBD1; j_gene: TRBJ2-2; v_gene: TRBV9; CDR3aa: CASSVRTGGNTGELFF; CDR3nt: TGTGCCAGCAGCGTTAGGACAGGGGGCAACACCGGGGAGCTGTTTTTT
abundance: NA; d_gene: NA; j_gene: TRBJ1-2; v_gene: TRBV18; CDR3aa: CASSPARGGVDGYTF; CDR3nt: TGTGCCAGCTCACCGGCCAGGGGTGGAGTTGATGGCTACACCTTC
abundance: once; d_gene: TRBD2; j_gene: TRBJ2-2; v_gene: TRBV5-1; CDR3aa: CASKETGLAGTGELFF; CDR3nt: TGCGCCAGCAAGGAAACCGGACTAGCGGGCACCGGGGAGCTGTTTTTT